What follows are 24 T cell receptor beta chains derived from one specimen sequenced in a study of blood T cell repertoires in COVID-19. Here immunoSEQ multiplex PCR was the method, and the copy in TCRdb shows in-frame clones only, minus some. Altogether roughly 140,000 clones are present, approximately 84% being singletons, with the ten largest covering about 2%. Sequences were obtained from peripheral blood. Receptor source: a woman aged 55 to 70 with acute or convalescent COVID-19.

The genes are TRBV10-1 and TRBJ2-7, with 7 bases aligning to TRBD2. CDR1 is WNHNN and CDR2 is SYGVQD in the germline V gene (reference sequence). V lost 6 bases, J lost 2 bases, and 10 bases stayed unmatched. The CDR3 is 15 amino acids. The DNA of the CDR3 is TGCGCCAGCAGCGCTCACGTTGGGACTACCTACGAGCAGTACTTC. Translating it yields CASSAHVGTTYEQYF.

CDR3 loop: CASSKDRARDTQYF. Here the CDR3 DNA reads TGTGCCAGCAGTAAGGACAGGGCAAGGGATACGCAGTATTTT. V and J are TRBV2 and TRBJ2-3; 8 bases fit TRBD1. J was trimmed by 6 bases and V by 5 bases; bases with no gene match: 7. This CDR3 is built from 14 residues. Germline V gene data show CDR1 as SNHLY and CDR2 as FYNNEI.

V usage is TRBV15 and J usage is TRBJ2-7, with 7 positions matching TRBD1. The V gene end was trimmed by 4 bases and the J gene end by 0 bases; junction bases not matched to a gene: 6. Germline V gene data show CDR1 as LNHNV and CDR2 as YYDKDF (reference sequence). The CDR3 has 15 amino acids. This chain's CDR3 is CATSIGTESSYEQYF. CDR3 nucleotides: TGTGCCACCAGCATTGGGACAGAGAGCTCCTACGAGCAGTACTTC.

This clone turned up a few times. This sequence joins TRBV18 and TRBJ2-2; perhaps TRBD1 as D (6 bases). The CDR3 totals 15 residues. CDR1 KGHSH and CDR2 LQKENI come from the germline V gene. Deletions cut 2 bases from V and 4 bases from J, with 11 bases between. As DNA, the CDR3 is TGTGCCAGCTCACCATCAGGGGCTATCACCGGGGAGCTGTTTTTT. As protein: CASSPSGAITGELFF.

The CDR3, as DNA: TGTGCCAGCAGATGGGCGCCAGCCGGTTCACCCCTCCACTTT. Amino acid sequence: CASRWAPAGSPLHF. The gene calls are TRBV6-5 and TRBJ1-6; no clear D. CDR1 MNHEY and CDR2 SVGAGI come from the germline V gene. V dropped 6 bases and J dropped 9 bases, with 15 bases sitting between them. This CDR3 spans 14 amino acids.

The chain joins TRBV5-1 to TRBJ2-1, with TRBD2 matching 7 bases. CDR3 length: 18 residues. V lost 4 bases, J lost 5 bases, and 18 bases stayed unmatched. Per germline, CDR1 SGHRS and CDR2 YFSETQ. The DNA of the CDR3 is TGCGCCAGCAGCAACACATTATTAGGAGCGGGGATAAACAATGAGCAGTTCTTC. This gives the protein CASSNTLLGAGINNEQFF.

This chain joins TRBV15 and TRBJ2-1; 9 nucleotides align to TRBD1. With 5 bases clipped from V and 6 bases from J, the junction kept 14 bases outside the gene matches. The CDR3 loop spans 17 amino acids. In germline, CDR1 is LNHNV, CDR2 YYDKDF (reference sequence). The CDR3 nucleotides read TGTGCCACCAGCCTGGGAGGTAGTGTGACAGGGGGCAATGAGCAGTTCTTC. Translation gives CATSLGGSVTGGNEQFF.

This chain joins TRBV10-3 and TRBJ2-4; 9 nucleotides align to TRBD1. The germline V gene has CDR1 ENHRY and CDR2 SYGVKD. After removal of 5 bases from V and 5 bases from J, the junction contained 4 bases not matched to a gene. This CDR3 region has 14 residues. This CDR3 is CAISWDRVQNIQYF. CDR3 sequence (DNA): TGTGCCATCAGTTGGGACAGGGTGCAAAACATTCAGTACTTC.

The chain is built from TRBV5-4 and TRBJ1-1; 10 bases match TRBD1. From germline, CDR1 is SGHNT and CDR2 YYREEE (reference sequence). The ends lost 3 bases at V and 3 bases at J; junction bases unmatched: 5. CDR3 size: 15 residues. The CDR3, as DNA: TGTGCCAGCAGCTGGACAGGGGGATATGACACTGAAGCTTTCTTT. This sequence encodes CASSWTGGYDTEAFF.

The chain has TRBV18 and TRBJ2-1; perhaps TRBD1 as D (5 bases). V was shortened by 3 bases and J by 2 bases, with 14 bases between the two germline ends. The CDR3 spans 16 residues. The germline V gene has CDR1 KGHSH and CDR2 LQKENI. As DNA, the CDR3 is TGTGCCAGCTCACCGGGGCGGACCTTAACCTACAATGAGCAGTTCTTC. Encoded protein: CASSPGRTLTYNEQFF.

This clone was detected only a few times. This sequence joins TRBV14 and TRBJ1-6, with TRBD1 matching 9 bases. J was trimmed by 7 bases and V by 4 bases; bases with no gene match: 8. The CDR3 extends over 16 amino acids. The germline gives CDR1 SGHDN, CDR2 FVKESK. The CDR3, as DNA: TGTGCCAGCAGCCCCAGATCCGGGACAGGGAATTCACCCCTCCACTTT. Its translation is CASSPRSGTGNSPLHF.

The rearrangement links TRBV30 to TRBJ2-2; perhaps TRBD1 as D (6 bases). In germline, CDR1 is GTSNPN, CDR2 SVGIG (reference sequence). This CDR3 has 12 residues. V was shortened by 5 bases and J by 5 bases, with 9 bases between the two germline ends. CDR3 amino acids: CAWSTGTGELFF. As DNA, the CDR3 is TGTGCCTGGTCAACAGGGACCGGGGAGCTGTTTTTT.

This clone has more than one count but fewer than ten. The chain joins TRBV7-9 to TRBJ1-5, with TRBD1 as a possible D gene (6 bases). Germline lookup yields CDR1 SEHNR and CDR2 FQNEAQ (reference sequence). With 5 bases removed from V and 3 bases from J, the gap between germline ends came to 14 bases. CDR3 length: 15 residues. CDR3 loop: CASSPPGGFNQPQHF. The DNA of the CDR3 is TGTGCCAGCAGCCCCCCGGGGGGCTTCAATCAGCCCCAGCATTTT.

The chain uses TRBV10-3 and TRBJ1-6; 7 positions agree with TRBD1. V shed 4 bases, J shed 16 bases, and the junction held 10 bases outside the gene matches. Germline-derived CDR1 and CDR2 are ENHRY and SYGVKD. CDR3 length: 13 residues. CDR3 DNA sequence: TGTGCCATCAGTGTACAGGGGCGAATCCAACTCCACTTT. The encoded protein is CAISVQGRIQLHF.

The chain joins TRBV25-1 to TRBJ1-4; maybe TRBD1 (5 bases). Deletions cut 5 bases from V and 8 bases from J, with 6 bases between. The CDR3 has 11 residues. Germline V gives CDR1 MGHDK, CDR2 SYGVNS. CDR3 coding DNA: TGTGCCAGCAGTAGACAGGAAAAACTGTTTTTT. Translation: CASSRQEKLFF. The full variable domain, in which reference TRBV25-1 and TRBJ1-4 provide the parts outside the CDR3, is EADIYQTPRYLVIGTGKKITLECSQTMGHDKMYWYQQDPGMELHLIHYSYGVNSTEKGDLSSESTVSRIRTEHFPLTLESARPSHTSQYLCASSRQEKLFFGSGTQLSVL.

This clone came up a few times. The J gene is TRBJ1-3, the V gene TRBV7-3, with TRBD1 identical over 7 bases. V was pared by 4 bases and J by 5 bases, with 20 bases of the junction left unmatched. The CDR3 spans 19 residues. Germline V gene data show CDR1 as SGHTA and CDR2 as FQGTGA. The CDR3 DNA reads TGTGCCAGCAGCTCACCGGGACAGACGTCCCTGTATTCCAGAAACACCATATATTTT. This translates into CASSSPGQTSLYSRNTIYF.

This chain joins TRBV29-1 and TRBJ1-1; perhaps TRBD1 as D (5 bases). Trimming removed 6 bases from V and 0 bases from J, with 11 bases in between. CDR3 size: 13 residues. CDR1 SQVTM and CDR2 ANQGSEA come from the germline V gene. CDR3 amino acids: CSVGQKMNTEAFF. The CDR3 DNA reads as TGCAGCGTAGGACAAAAAATGAACACTGAAGCTTTCTTT.

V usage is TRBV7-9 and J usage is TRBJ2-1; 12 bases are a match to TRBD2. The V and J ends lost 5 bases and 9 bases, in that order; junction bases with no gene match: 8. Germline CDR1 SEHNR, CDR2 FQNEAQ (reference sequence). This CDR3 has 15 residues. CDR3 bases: TGTGCCAGCAGCCGACTAGCGGGGGTAAGGGTTGAGCAGTTCTTC. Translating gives CASSRLAGVRVEQFF.

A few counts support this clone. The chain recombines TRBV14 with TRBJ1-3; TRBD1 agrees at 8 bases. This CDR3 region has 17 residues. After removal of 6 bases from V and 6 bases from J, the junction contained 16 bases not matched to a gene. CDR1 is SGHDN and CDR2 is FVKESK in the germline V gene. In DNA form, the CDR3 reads TGTGCCAGCAGTCTACTTCGGACAGGGAGGTTTACAAACACCATATATTTT. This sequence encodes CASSLLRTGRFTNTIYF.

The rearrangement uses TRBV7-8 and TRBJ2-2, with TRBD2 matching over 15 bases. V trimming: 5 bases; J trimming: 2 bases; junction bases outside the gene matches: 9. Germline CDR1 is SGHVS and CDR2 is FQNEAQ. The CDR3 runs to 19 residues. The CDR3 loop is CASSPGLAGGTGNTGELFF. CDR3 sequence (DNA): TGTGCCAGCAGCCCTGGACTAGCGGGAGGGACGGGTAACACCGGGGAGCTGTTTTTT.

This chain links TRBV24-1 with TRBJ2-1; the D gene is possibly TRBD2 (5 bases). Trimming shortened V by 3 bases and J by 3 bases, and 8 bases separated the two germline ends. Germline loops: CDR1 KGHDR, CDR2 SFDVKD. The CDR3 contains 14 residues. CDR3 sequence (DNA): TGTGCCACCAGTGATCGACTACACTACAATGAGCAGTTCTTC. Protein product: CATSDRLHYNEQFF.

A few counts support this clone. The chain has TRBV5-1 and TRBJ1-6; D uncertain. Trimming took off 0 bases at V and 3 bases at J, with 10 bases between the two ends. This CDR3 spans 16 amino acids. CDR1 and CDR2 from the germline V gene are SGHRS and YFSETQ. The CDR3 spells CASSLGARNYNSPLHF. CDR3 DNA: TGCGCCAGCAGCTTGGGAGCGCGAAACTATAATTCACCCCTCCACTTT.

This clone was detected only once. CDR3 region: CASTPGGAGTEAFF. The DNA of the CDR3 is TGTGCCAGCACCCCCGGGGGGGCGGGGACTGAAGCTTTCTTT. The J gene is TRBJ1-1, the V gene TRBV28; maybe TRBD1 (6 bases). There are 14 residues in the CDR3. Germline-derived CDR1 and CDR2 are MDHEN and SYDVKM. Trimming left V 7 bases short and J 5 bases short, with 17 bases between.

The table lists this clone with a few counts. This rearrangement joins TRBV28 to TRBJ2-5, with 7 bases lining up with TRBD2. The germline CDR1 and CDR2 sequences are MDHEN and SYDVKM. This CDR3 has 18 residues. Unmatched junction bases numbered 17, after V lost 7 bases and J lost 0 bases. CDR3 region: CASNDRRLADLYQETQYF. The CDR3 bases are TGTGCCAGCAACGACCGGCGGCTAGCGGATTTGTACCAAGAGACCCAGTACTTC.